This T cell receptor (beta chain) was found in a study of control samples from healthy donors and cancer patients (dated by TCRdb to about 2020). Of note for this clone: Its binding antigen is unknown. No quality values exist for individual bases; no much larger clone is one base distant.

Preparation of the library involved the immunoSEQ multiplex PCR assay. Held by TCRdb, this immuneACCESS table contains in-frame sequences only and omits some clones. Under half of the omission traces to an unresolved V gene where checked; the cause of the rest is unknown. The table for this sample lists about 180,000 clones; around 89% of them were counted only once. The ten largest clones add up to 1.4% of the sample. V is cut by 4 bases and J by 4 bases, and the space between the germline ends is 15 bases. CDR1 LNHDA and CDR2 SQIVND are derived from the germline V gene (reference sequence). Including cysteine and phenylalanine, the CDR3 has 15 amino acids. The only DNA kept is the CDR3, 45 bases in frame from the first base.

The sequence links TRBV19 to TRBJ2-3, with a tentative D gene TRBD1 over 7 matching bases. The sample comprised blood. The receptor comes from a woman aged 45-59 years in good health. The CDR3 protein is CASSSRQGGPDTQYF. The nucleotide sequence reads TGTGCCAGTAGTAGCAGACAGGGAGGTCCAGATACGCAGTATTTT.